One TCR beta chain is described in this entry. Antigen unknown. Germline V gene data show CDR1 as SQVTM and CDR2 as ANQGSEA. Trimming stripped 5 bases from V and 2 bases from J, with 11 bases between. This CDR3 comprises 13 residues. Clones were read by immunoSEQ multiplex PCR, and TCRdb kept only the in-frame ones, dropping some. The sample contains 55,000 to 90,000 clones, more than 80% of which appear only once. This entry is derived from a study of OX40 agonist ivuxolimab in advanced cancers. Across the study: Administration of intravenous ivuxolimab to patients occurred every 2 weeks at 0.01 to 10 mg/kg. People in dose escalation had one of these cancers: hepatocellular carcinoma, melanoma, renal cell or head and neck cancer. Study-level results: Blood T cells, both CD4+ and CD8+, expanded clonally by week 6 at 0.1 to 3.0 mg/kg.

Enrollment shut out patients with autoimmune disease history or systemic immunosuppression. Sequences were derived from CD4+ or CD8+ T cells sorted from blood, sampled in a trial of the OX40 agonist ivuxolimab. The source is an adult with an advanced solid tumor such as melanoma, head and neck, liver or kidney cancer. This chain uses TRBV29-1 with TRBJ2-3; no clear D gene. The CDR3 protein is CSVSFLSTDTQYF. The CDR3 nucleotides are TGCAGCGTTTCCTTCCTCTCCACAGATACGCAGTATTTT.